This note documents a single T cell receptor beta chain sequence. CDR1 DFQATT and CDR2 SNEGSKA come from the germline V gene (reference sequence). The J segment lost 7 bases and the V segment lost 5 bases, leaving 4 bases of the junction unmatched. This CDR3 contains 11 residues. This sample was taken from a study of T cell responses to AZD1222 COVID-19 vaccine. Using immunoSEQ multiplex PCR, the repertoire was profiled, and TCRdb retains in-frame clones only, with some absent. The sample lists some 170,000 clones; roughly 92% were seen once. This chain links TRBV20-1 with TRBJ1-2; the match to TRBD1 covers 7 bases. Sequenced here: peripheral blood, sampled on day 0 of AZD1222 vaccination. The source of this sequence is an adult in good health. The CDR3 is CSAYRGTGYTF. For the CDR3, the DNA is TGCAGTGCTTACAGGGGTACTGGCTACACCTTC.